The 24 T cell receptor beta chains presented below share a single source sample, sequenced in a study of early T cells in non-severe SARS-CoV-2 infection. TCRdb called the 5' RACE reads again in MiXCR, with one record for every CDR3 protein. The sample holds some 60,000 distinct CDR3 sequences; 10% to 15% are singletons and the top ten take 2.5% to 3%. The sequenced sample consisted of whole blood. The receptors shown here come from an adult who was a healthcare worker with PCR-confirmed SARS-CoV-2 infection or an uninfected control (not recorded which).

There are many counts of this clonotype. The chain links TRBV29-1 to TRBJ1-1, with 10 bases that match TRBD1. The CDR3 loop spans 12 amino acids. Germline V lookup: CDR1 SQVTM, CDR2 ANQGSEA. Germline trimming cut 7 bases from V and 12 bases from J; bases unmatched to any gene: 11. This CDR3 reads CSGGQRQGASFF. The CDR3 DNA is TGCAGCGGAGGGCAAAGACAGGGGGCATCTTTCTTT.

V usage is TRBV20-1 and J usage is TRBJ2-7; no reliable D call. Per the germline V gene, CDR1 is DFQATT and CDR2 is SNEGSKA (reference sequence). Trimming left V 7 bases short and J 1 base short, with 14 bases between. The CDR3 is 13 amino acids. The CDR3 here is CSVVKAWSYEQYF. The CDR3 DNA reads TGCAGTGTCGTAAAGGCTTGGTCCTACGAGCAGTACTTC.

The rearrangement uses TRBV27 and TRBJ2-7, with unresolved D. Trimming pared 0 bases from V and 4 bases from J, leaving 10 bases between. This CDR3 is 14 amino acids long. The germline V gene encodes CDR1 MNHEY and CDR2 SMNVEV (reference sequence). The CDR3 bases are TGTGCCAGCAGTTTATCACCAGTTGGGTACGAGCAGTACTTC. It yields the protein CASSLSPVGYEQYF.

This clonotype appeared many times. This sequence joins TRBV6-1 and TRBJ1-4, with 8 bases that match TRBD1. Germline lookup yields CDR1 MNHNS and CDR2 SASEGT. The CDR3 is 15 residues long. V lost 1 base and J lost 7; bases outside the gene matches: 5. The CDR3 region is CASSEGTGFGEKLFF. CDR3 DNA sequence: TGTGCCAGCAGTGAAGGGACAGGGTTCGGTGAAAAACTGTTTTTT.

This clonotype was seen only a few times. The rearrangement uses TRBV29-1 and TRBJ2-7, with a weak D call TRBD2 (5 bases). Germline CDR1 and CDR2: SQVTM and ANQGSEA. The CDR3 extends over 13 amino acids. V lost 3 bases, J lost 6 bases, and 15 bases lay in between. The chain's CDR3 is CSVDEGIGFEQYF. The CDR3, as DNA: TGCAGCGTTGACGAGGGAATTGGCTTCGAGCAGTACTTC.

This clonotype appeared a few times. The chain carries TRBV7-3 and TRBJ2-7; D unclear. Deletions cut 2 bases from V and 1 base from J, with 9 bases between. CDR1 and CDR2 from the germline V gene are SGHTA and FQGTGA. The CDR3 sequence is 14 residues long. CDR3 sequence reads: CASSLGRSSYEQYF. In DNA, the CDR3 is TGTGCCAGCAGCTTAGGGCGGAGTTCCTACGAGCAGTACTTC.

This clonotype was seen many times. CDR3 loop: CASSSTGVTEAFF. The CDR3 region has the DNA TGTGCCAGCAGCTCAACAGGGGTCACTGAAGCTTTCTTT. The chain employs TRBV7-9 and TRBJ1-1, with TRBD1 identical over 7 bases. V trimming: 4 bases; J trimming: 4 bases; junction bases outside the gene matches: 3. The CDR3 totals 13 residues. The germline CDR1 and CDR2 sequences are SEHNR and FQNEAQ (reference sequence).

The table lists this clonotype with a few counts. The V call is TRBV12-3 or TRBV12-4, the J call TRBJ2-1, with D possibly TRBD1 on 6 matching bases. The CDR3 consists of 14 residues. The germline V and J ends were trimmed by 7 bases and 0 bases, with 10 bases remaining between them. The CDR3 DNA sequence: TGTGCCAGCACTACAGGGAGCTCCTACAATGAGCAGTTCTTC. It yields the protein CASTTGSSYNEQFF.

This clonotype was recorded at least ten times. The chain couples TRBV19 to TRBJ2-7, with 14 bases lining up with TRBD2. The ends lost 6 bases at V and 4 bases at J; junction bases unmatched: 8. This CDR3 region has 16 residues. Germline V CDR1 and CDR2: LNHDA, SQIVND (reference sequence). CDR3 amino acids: CASSKTSGGARYEQYF. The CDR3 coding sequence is TGTGCCAGTAGCAAGACTAGCGGGGGGGCCAGGTACGAGCAGTACTTC.

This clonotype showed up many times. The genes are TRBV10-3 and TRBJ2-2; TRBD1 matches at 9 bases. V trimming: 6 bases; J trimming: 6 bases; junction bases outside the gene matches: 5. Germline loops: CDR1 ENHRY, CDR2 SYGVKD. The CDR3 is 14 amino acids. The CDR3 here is CAIRGTGRSGELFF. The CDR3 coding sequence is TGTGCCATCAGGGGGACAGGGAGATCCGGGGAGCTGTTTTTT.

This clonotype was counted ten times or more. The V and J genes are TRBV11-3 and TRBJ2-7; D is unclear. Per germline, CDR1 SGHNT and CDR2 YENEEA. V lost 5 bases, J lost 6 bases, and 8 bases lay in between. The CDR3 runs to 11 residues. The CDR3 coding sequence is TGTGCCAGCAGCCAGAAAACCGAGCAGTACTTC. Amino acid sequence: CASSQKTEQYF.

The CDR3 sequence: CATSGGAKANVLTF. The CDR3 DNA follows: TGTGCCACCTCCGGGGGGGCGAAGGCCAACGTCCTGACTTTC. J is TRBJ2-6 and V is TRBV6-5, with 8 bases lining up with TRBD2. The V gene end was trimmed by 10 bases and the J gene end by 6 bases; junction bases not matched to a gene: 8. This CDR3 region has 14 residues. The V gene's germline CDR1 is MNHEY and CDR2 SVGAGI.

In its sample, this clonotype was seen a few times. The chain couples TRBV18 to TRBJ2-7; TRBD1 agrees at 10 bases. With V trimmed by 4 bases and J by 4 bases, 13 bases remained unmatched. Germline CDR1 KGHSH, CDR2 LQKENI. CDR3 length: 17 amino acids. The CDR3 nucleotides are TGTGCCAGCTCACTTACCGGGACAGGGGCCGCAGGATACGAGCAGTACTTC. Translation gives CASSLTGTGAAGYEQYF.

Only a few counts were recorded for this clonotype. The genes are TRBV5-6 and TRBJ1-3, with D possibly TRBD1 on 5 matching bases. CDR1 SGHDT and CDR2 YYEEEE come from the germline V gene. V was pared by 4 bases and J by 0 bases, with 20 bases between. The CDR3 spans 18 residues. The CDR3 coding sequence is TGTGCCAGCAGCCAACTGGGGCCGCAGTCCCGCTCTGGAAACACCATATATTTT. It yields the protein CASSQLGPQSRSGNTIYF.

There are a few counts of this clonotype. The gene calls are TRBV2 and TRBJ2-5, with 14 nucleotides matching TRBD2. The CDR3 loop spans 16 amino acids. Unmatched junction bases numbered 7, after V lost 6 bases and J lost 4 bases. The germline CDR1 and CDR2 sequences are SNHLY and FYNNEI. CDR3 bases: TGTGCCAGCAGCGGGACTAGCGGGAGTACGCGAGAGACCCAGTACTTC. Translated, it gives CASSGTSGSTRETQYF.

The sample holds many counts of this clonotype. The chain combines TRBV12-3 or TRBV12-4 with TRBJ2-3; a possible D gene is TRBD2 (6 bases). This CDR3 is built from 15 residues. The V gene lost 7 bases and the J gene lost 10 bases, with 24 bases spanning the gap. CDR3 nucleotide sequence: TGTGCCAGCACCCCGGGAGCGGACCACCATGGGTCGCAGTATTTT. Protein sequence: CASTPGADHHGSQYF.

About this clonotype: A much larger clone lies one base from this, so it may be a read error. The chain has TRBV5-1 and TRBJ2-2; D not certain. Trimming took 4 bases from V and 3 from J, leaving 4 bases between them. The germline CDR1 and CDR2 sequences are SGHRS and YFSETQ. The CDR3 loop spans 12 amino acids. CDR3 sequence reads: CASSMDTGELFF. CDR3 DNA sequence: TGCGCCAGCAGCATGGACACCGGGGAGCTGTTTTTT.

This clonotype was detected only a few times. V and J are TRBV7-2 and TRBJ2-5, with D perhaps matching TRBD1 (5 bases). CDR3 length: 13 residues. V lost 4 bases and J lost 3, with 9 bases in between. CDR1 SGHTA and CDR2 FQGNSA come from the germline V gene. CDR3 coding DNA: TGTGCCAGCAGCTCCGGACAAAAAGAGACCCAGTACTTC. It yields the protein CASSSGQKETQYF. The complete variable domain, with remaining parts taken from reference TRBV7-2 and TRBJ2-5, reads GAGVSQSPSNKVTEKGKDVELRCDPISGHTALYWYRQSLGQGLEFLIYFQGNSAPDKSGLPSDRFSAERTGGSVSTLTIQRTQQEDSAVYLCASSSGQKETQYFGPGTRLLVL.

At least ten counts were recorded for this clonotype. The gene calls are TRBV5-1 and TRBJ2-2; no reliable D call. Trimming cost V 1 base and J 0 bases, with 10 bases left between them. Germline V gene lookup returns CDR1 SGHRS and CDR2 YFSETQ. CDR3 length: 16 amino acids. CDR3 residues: CASSLIRLANTGELFF. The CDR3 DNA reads TGCGCCAGCAGCTTGATTAGGCTAGCGAACACCGGGGAGCTGTTTTTT.

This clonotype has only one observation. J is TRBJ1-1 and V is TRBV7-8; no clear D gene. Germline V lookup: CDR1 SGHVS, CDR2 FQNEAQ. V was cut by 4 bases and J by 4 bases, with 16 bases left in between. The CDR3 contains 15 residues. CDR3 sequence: CASSYTAGQITEAFF. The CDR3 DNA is TGTGCCAGCAGCTACACGGCCGGGCAAATCACTGAAGCTTTCTTT. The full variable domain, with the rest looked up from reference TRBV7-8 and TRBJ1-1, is GAGVSQSPRYKVAKRGQDVALRCDPISGHVSLFWYQQALGQGPEFLTYFQNEAQLDKSGLPSDRFFAERPEGSVSTLKIQRTQQEDSAVYLCASSYTAGQITEAFFGQGTRLTVV.

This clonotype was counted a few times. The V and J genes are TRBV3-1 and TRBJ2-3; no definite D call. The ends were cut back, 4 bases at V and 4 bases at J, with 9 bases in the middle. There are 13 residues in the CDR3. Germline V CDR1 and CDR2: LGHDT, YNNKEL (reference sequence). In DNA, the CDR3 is TGTGCCAGCAGCCGGCAGTTCCCAGATACGCAGTATTTT. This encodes CASSRQFPDTQYF.

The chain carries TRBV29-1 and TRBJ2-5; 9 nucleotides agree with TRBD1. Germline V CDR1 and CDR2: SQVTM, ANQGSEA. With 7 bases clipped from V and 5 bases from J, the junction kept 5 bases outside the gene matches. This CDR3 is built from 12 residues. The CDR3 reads CSARTGEETQYF. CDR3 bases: TGCAGCGCTCGGACAGGGGAGGAGACCCAGTACTTC. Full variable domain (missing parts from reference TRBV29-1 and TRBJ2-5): SAVISQKPSRDICQRGTSLTIQCQVDSQVTMMFWYRQQPGQSLTLIATANQGSEATYESGFVIDKFPISRPNLTFSTLTVSNMSPEDSSIYLCSARTGEETQYFGPGTRLLVL.

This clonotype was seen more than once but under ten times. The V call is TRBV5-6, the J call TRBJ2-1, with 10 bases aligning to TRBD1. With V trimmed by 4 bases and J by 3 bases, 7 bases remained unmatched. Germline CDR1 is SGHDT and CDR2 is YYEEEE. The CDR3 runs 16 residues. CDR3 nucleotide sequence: TGTGCCAGCAGCCACCGGACAGGGGGTGTCTACAATGAGCAGTTCTTC. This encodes CASSHRTGGVYNEQFF.

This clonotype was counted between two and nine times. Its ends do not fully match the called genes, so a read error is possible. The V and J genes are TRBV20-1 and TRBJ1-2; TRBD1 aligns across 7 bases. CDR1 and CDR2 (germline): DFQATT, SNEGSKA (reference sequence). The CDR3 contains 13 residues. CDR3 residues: CSANRGGGYGYTF. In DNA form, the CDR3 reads TGTAGTGCTAACCGAGGGGGCGGCTATGGCTACACCTTC.